This TCR beta chain stems from a study of shared clonotypes between healthy human individuals. Using immunoSEQ multiplex PCR, the repertoire was profiled, and TCRdb retains in-frame clones only, with some absent. The sample lists around 700,000 clones, approximately 79% occurring once. The length of the CDR3 is 12 residues. Germline assignment: CDR1 MDHEN and CDR2 SYDVKM. Trimming removed 5 bases from V and 4 bases from J, with 9 bases in between. This receptor was identified in a young woman in good health. The sequencing sample was made of memory CD4+ T cells sorted from blood. Subset defined: CD45RA-negative fraction. This rearrangement joins TRBV28 to TRBJ2-7; a possible D gene is TRBD1 (6 bases). This CDR3 reads CASSRQVYEQYF. CDR3 DNA: TGTGCCAGCAGTAGACAGGTGTACGAGCAGTACTTC.